The sequence of this TCR beta chain was determined in a study of Ad26.COV2.S vaccination and SARS-CoV-2 variants. Background on the study: Ad26.COV2.S was injected intramuscularly once or twice, 56 days apart.

The CDR3 length is 14 residues. Trimming stripped 0 bases from V and 0 bases from J, with 4 bases between. Germline values: CDR1 SEHNR, CDR2 FQNEAQ (reference sequence). Produced via immunoSEQ multiplex PCR; TCRdb's table is partial and in-frame only. This table has about 460,000 clones, roughly nine tenths appearing once. As to this clone: The sample has other DNA sequences that encode this CDR3 too.

The treatment: roughly 19 received Ad26.COV2.S at low or high dose, single or two shots; roughly 5 received placebo; per-sample allocation not given. Material that was analyzed had been drawn on day 63 after the first vaccine or placebo injection. Ad26.COV2.S expressed prefusion-stabilized spike from the original Wuhan strain. The rearrangement links TRBV7-9 to TRBJ2-3; D call uncertain. The sequences come from peripheral blood, collected in a trial of Ad26.COV2.S vaccine versus placebo. This sequence was found in a person between 18 and 59 years old who received the Ad26.COV2.S COVID-19 vaccine or a placebo. The CDR3 sequence is CASSLAGSTDTQYF. DNA of the CDR3: TGTGCCAGCAGCTTAGCGGGGAGCACAGATACGCAGTATTTT.